The present TCR beta chain was sequenced within a study of T cell changes during pregnancy in multiple sclerosis. V was clipped by 3 bases and J by 10 bases, with 13 bases between them. The CDR3 is 13 amino acids. Germline values: CDR1 KGHSH, CDR2 LQKENI. The table came from immunoSEQ multiplex PCR; TCRdb's copy has only in-frame clones and leaves some out. The sample yields tens of thousands of clones, just over 90% seen once. This TCR was recovered from a female donor with multiple sclerosis, enrolled in a pregnancy study. The rearrangement links TRBV18 to TRBJ2-1; a weak D match, TRBD1 (5 bases). The material sequenced was peripheral blood, taken in the second trimester of pregnancy. Here the CDR3 reads CASSPEQELEQFF. The CDR3 coding sequence is TGTGCCAGCTCACCGGAACAGGAGTTAGAGCAGTTCTTC.